This T cell receptor beta chain was recorded in a study of identical twins. General study findings and limits: Researchers reported excess low generation probability among twin-shared out-of-frame alpha sequences. There were fewer insertions in abundant cord blood beta clonotypes, but memory repertoires showed no such pattern. The models systematically underestimated how much out-of-frame TCR alpha was shared in monozygotic twins.

TCRdb re-derived calls from the 5' RACE reads in MiXCR, one entry per CDR3 protein. The table has under 300,000 distinct CDR3 sequences, roughly an eighth seen once. On this clonotype: Antigen unknown.

V gave up 5 bases and J gave up 0 bases; unmatched junction bases: 3. There are 16 residues in the CDR3. Germline CDR1 ENHRY, CDR2 SYGVKD. The donor group consisted entirely of healthy Caucasians. This TCR was recovered from a woman aged 18-30 years in good health. The chain links TRBV10-3 to TRBJ2-1; 11 bases map to TRBD2. Sample: memory (CD45RO+) T cells sorted from blood. CDR3 in amino acids: CAISTSGGLSYNEQFF. CDR3 nucleotide sequence: TGTGCCATCAGTACTAGCGGGGGCCTCTCCTACAATGAGCAGTTCTTC.